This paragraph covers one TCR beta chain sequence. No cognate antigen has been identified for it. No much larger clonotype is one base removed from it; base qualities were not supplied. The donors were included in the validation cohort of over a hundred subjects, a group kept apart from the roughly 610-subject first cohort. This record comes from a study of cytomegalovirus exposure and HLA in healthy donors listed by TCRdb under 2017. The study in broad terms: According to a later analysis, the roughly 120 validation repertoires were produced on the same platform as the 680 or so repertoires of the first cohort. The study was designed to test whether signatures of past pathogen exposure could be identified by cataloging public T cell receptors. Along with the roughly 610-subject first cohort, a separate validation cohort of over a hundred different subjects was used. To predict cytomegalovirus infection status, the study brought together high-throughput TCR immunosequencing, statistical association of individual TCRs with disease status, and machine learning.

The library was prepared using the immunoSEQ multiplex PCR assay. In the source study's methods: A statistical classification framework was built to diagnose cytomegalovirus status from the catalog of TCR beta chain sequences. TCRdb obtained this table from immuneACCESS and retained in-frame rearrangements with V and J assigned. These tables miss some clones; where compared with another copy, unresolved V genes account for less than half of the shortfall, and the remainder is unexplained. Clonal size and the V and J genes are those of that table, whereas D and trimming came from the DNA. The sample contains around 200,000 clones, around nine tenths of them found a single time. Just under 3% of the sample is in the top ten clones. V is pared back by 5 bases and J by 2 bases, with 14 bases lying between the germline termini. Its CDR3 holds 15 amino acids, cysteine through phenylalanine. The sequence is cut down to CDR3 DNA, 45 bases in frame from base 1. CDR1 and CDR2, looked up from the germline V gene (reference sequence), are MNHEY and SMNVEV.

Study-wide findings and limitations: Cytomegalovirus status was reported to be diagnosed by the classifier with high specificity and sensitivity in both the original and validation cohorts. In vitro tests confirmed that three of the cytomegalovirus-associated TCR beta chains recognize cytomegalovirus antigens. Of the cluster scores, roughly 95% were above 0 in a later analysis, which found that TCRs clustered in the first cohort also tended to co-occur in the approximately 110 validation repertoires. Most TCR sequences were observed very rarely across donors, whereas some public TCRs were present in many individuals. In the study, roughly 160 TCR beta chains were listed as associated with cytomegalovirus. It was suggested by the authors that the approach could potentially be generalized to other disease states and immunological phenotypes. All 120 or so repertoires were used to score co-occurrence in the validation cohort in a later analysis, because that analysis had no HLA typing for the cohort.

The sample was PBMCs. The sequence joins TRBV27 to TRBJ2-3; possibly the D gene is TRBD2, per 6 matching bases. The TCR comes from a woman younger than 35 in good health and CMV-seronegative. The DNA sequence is TGTGCCAGCAGTGCCGGGACTTACTACACAGATACGCAGTATTTT. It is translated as CASSAGTYYTDTQYF.